This section outlines one T cell receptor beta chain sequence together with its context. Its antigen has not been determined. The sample holds no much larger clone one base away, and base qualities are not on file. The data stem from a study of shared clonotypes between healthy human individuals (dated by TCRdb to between 2020 and 2021). With respect to the entire study: The cohort comprised two women and a few men aged 18 to 49 years. The study deeply sequenced blood TCR repertoires of five healthy adults to estimate repertoire size and the extent of clonotype sharing between individuals. Libraries were prepared and TCR repertoires were sequenced by different laboratories using diverse techniques, in order to increase sequencing depth and limit assay-specific biases. Between about 0.8 and 9.5 billion PBMCs per donor were obtained by leukapheresis.

Healthy HIV-negative adults with no recently reported acute infections or vaccinations were included as donors. All donors were Caucasian adults living in Nashville, Tennessee, USA. For unsorted samples, some 90 million PBMCs were counted and genomic DNA was extracted with the QIAamp DNA Blood Mini kit. Blood was obtained by leukapheresis, after which PBMCs were separated by Ficoll-Histopaque density gradient centrifugation and cryopreserved in liquid nitrogen vapor phase. Using the deep immunoSEQ assay, TCR CDR3 regions were amplified from genomic DNA by multiplex PCR. Extracted genomic DNA from each cell subset was spread evenly across all wells of several immunoSEQ 96-well plates, with each plate serving as a replicate. Each replicate PCR for unsorted PBMC received approximately 0.3 ug genomic DNA, equal to tens of thousands of T cell genomes. Unsorted PBMC genomic DNA was sequenced across ten immunoSEQ deep assay plates. The purified libraries were quantified using a Qubit 3.0 fluorometer, sized with a Bioanalyzer 2100, and then quantified again using the KAPA Library Quantification kit. Every immunoSEQ 96-well plate was sequenced on a dedicated single-read 150-cycle Illumina NextSeq 550 flow cell. For the original study's pipeline: Because the immunoSEQ output included only junctional sequences and no quality scores, the filtering could not be the same as the filtering used for full-length reads. To assign V/J genes and CDR3, sequences were annotated against IMGT germline references using PyIR, a Python wrapper for IgBLAST v1.9. Reads with weak V/J assignments (E-value above 1e-6), missing CDR3, stop codons, out-of-frame junctions, or ambiguous translated residues were removed. V3J clonotypes were defined by identical inferred V gene, J gene, and CDR3 amino acid sequence. Percentage overlap between repertoires was computed as shared unique clonotypes divided by the size of the smaller repertoire. Richness of each repertoire was evaluated using RTK rarefaction, the Chao1 estimator, and Recon v2.1 estimates of unobserved clonotypes. Imported from immuneACCESS, the table was reduced by TCRdb to in-frame sequences with V and J called. These copies leave out some clones; in studies compared against another copy, an unresolved V gene accounts for under half, and the cause of the remainder is not known. Clonal size and the V and J genes are those of that table, whereas D and trimming came from the DNA. This sample has around 500,000 clones in its table, and 65% to 85% of those were observed once. The ten largest clones add up to about 13% of the sample.

Summary of the overall study and its limitations: Based on pairwise subsampling, the degree of clonotype sharing among donors was expected to be affected by sequencing depth. The genetic and exposure-history diversity represented was limited by the small number of donors. Sampling was restricted to blood, and TCR repertoires in tissue are likely to differ from TCR repertoires in blood.

The TCR originated in a woman aged 40 to 50 in good health. Some clones in this sample may be carry-over from other donors' samples. Specimen: PBMCs.

The nucleotide sequence reads as follows: TGTGCCAGCAGCTTAGAGGTAGGAAACAATGAGCAGTTCTTC. Translated, this is CASSLEVGNNEQFF. Here the chain combines TRBV7-2 and TRBJ2-1, with no confident D gene call. The CDR1 and CDR2 encoded by the germline V gene are SGHTA and FQGNSA. V and J are truncated by 1 base and 5 bases respectively, leaving an intervening sequence of 9 bases. Counted from cysteine to phenylalanine, this CDR3 has 14 amino acids. Left in the record is the CDR3 DNA by itself, 42 bases read in frame from the first base.